Following are 9 T cell receptor beta chains from one sample sequenced in a study of blood T cell repertoires in COVID-19. Libraries were prepared by immunoSEQ multiplex PCR; TCRdb keeps only in-frame clonotypes and omits some of them. The repertoire holds just under 150,000 clones, with around 86% as singletons. The material sequenced was peripheral blood. These receptors originate from a man between 45 and 60 years old who had recovered from COVID-19.

The J gene is TRBJ2-3, the V gene TRBV12-3 or TRBV12-4; no firm D call. Trimming shortened V by 8 bases and J by 0 bases, and 3 bases separated the two germline ends. The CDR3 covers 11 residues. CDR3 in amino acids: CASGSTDTQYF. The CDR3 nucleotides are TGTGCCAGCGGCAGCACAGATACGCAGTATTTT.

This chain links TRBV5-1 with TRBJ2-5, with 8 bases aligning to TRBD1. This CDR3 contains 14 residues. V lost 0 bases, J lost 5 bases, and 3 bases stayed unmatched. Germline lookup yields CDR1 SGHRS and CDR2 YFSETQ. The CDR3 is CASSLETGAETQYF. The CDR3 DNA reads as TGCGCCAGCAGCTTGGAGACAGGGGCCGAGACCCAGTACTTC.

This clone appeared a single time. This rearrangement joins TRBV27 to TRBJ1-1; tentative D call: TRBD1 (6 bases). This CDR3 has 13 amino acids. Germline loops: CDR1 MNHEY, CDR2 SMNVEV (reference sequence). The V gene lost 7 bases and the J gene lost 4 bases, with 13 bases spanning the gap. The CDR3 nucleotides read TGTGCCAGCAAGGACAGTAGTACCACTGAAGCTTTCTTT. Translation gives CASKDSSTTEAFF.

The chain recombines TRBV2 with TRBJ2-7, with D tentatively TRBD2 (5 bases). This CDR3 is 15 amino acids long. The germline V and J ends were trimmed by 3 bases and 2 bases, with 14 bases remaining between them. In germline, CDR1 is SNHLY, CDR2 FYNNEI. The CDR3 loop is CASSEWWTSTYEQYF. CDR3 DNA sequence: TGTGCCAGCAGTGAGTGGTGGACTTCCACCTACGAGCAGTACTTC.

The V and J genes are TRBV3-1 (or the pseudogene TRBV3-2) and TRBJ2-2; perhaps TRBD1 as D (5 bases). V lost 0 bases, J lost 0 bases, and 14 bases lay in between. The CDR3 length is 18 residues. Germline CDR1 and CDR2: LGHDT and YNNKEL (reference sequence). CDR3 sequence: CASSQELPGPTNTGELFF. DNA for the CDR3: TGTGCCAGCAGCCAAGAACTCCCAGGGCCCACGAACACCGGGGAGCTGTTTTTT.

The chain uses TRBV2 and TRBJ1-4; D gene unclear. Germline V lookup: CDR1 SNHLY, CDR2 FYNNEI. Trimming removed 10 bases from V and 5 bases from J, with 11 bases in between. The CDR3 is 12 amino acids. The CDR3 region has the DNA TGTGCCACCAAGACGGGGAATGAAAAACTGTTTTTT. This gives the protein CATKTGNEKLFF. The full variable domain, with the rest looked up from reference TRBV2 and TRBJ1-4, is EPEVTQTPSHQVTQMGQEVILRCVPISNHLYFYWYRQILGQKVEFLVSFYNNEISEKSEIFDDQFSVERPDGSNFTLKIRSTKLEDSAMYFCATKTGNEKLFFGSGTQLSVL.

V usage is TRBV9 and J usage is TRBJ1-2; D perhaps matches TRBD1 (5 bases). Germline CDR1 reads SGDLS; CDR2 reads YYNGEE. CDR3 length: 15 residues. V gave up 4 bases and J gave up 4 bases, with 17 bases separating them. CDR3 nucleotide sequence: TGTGCCAGCAGCAACGGGGGGGTGTTCGGCTATGGCTACACCTTC. Amino acids: CASSNGGVFGYGYTF.

The chain employs TRBV7-8 and TRBJ2-7, with TRBD2 identical over 8 bases. Germline lookup yields CDR1 SGHVS and CDR2 FQNEAQ. There are 15 residues in the CDR3. J was trimmed by 2 bases and V by 5 bases; bases with no gene match: 8. This CDR3 reads CASSPRGGATYEQYF. In DNA form, the CDR3 reads TGTGCCAGCAGCCCCCGGGGGGGGGCGACCTACGAGCAGTACTTC.

This sequence joins TRBV7-8 and TRBJ1-2; TRBD1 matches 12 bases. This CDR3 comprises 15 residues. Germline CDR1 SGHVS, CDR2 FQNEAQ. Unmatched junction bases numbered 5, after V lost 1 base and J lost 8 bases. In DNA form, the CDR3 reads TGTGCCAGCAGCTTAGGGGACAGGGGGCCGTACGGCTACACCTTC. Its protein product is CASSLGDRGPYGYTF.